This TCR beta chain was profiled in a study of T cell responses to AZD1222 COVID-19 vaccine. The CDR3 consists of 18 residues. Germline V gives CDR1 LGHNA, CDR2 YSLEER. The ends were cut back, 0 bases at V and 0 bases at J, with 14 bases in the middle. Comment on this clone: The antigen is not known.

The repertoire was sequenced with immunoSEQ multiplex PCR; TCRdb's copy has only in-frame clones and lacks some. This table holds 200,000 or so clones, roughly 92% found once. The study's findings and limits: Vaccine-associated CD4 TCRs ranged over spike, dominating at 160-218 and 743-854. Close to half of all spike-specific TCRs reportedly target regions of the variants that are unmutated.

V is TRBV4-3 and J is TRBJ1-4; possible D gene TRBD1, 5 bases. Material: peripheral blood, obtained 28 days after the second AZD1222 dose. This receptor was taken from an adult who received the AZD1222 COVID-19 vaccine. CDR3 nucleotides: TGCGCCAGCAGCCAAGAAGGAGCAGGGATTACAACTAATGAAAAACTGTTTTTT. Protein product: CASSQEGAGITTNEKLFF.